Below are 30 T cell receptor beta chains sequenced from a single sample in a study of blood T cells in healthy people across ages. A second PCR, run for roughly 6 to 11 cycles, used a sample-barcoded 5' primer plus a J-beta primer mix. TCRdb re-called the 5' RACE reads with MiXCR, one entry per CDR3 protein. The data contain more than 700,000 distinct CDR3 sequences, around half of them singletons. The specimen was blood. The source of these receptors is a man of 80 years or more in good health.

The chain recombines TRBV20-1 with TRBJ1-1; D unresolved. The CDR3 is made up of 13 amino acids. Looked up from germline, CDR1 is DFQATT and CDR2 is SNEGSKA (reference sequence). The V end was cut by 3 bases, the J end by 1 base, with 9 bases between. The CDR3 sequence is CSARIGQNTEAFF. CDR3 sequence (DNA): TGCAGTGCTAGGATTGGGCAGAACACTGAAGCTTTCTTT.

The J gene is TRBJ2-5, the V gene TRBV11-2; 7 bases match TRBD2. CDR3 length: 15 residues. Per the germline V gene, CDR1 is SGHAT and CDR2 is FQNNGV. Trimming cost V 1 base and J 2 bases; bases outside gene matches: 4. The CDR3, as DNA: TGTGCCAGCAGCTTAGGCGGGGGAACACAAGAGACCCAGTACTTC. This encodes CASSLGGGTQETQYF.

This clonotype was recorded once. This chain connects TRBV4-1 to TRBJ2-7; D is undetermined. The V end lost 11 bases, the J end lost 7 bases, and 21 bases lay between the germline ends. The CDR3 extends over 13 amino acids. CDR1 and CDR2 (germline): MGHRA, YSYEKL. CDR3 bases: TGCGCCGGCTGCCAAGATCTTACGGCGGAGCAGTACTTC. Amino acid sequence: CAGCQDLTAEQYF.

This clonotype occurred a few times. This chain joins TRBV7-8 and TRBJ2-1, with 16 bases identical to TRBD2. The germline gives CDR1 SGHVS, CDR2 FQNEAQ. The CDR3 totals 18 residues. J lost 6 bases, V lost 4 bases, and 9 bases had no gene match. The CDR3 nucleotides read TGTGCCAGCAGCTCCCGGGGACTAGCGGGAGGGCCATTCAATGAGCAGTTCTTC. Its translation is CASSSRGLAGGPFNEQFF.

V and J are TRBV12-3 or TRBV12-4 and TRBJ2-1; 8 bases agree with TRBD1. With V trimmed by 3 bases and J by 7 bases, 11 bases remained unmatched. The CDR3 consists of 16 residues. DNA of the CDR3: TGTGCCAGCAGTTTTCCGACAGGGGTTAGGCAAAATGAGCAGTTCTTC. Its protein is CASSFPTGVRQNEQFF.

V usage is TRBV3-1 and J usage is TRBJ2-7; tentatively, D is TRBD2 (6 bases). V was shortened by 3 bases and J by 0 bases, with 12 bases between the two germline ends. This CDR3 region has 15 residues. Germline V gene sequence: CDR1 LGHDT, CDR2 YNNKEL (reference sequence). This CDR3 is CASSQSLAFSYEQYF. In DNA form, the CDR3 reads TGTGCCAGCAGCCAGAGCCTAGCGTTCTCCTACGAGCAGTACTTC.

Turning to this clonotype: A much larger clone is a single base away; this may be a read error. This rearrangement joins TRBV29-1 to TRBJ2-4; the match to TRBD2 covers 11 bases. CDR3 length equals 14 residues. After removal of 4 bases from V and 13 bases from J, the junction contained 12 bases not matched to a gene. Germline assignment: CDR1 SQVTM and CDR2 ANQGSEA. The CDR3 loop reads CSVGASGRMDEQYF. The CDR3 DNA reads TGCAGCGTTGGGGCTAGCGGGAGGATGGATGAGCAGTACTTC.

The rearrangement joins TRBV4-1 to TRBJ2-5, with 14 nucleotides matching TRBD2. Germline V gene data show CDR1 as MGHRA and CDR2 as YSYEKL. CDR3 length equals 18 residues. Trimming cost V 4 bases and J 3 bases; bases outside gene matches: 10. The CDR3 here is CASSLGTSGRGGEETQYF. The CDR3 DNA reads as TGCGCCAGCAGCCTCGGGACTAGCGGGAGAGGAGGGGAAGAGACCCAGTACTTC.

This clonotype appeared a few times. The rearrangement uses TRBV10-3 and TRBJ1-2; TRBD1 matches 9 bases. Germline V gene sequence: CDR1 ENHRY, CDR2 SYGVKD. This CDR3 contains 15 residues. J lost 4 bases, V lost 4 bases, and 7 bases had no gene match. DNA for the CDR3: TGTGCCATCAGTGGACAGGGGGGAGAAGCCTATGGCTACACCTTC. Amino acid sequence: CAISGQGGEAYGYTF.

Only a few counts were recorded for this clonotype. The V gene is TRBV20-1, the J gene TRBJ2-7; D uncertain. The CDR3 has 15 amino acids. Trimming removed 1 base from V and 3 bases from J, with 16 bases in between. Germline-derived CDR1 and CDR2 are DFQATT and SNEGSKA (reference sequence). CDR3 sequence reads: CSARGLETGGYEQYF. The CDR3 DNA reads TGCAGTGCTAGAGGCTTGGAGACTGGCGGCTACGAGCAGTACTTC.

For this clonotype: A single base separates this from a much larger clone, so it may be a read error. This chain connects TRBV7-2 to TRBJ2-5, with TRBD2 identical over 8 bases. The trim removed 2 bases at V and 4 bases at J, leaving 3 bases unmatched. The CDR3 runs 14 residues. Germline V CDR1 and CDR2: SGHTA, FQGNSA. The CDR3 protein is CASSLRRGAETQYF. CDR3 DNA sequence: TGTGCCAGCAGCTTAAGGCGGGGGGCAGAGACCCAGTACTTC.

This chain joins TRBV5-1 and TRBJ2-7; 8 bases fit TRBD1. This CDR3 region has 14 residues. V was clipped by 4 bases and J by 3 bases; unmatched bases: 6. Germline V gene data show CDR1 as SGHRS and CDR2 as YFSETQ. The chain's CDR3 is CASSNDRGGYEQYF. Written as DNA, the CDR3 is TGCGCCAGCAGCAATGACAGGGGAGGCTACGAGCAGTACTTC.

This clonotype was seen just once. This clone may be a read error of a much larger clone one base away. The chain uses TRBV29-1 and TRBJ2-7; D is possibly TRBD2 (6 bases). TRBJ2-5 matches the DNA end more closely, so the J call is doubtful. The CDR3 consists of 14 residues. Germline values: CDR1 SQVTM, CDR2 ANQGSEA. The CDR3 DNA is TGCAGCGTTGTTCCGGGAGCGACCCTAGAGACCCAGTACTTC. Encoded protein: CSVVPGATLETQYF.

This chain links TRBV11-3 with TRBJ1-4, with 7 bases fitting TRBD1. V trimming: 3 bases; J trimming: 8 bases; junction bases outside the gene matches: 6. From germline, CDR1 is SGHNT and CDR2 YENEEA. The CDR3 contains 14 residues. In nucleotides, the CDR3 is TGTGCCAGCAGCTTGGGGGACAGTACCGAAAAACTGTTTTTT. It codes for CASSLGDSTEKLFF. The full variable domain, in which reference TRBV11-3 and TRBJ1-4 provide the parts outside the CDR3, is EAGVVQSPRYKIIEKKQPVAFWCNPISGHNTLYWYLQNLGQGPELLIRYENEEAVDDSQLPKDRFSAERLKGVDSTLKIQPAELGDSAVYLCASSLGDSTEKLFFGSGTQLSVL.

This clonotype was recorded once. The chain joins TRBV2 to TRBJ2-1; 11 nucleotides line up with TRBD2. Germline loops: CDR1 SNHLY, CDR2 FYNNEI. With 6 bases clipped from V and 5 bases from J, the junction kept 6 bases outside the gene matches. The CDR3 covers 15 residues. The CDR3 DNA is TGTGCCAGCAGCAAAAAACTAGCGGGGGACAATGAGCAGTTCTTC. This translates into CASSKKLAGDNEQFF. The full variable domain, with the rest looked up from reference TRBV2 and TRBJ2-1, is EPEVTQTPSHQVTQMGQEVILRCVPISNHLYFYWYRQILGQKVEFLVSFYNNEISEKSEIFDDQFSVERPDGSNFTLKIRSTKLEDSAMYFCASSKKLAGDNEQFFGPGTRLTVL.

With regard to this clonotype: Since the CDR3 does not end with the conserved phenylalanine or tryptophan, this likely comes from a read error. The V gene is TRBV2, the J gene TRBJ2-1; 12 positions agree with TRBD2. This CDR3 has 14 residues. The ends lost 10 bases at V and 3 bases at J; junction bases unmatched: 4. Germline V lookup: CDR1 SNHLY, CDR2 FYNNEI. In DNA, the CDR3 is TGTGCCACCGCACTAGCGGGAGGCTACAATGAGCAGTTCTTA. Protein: CATALAGGYNEQFL.

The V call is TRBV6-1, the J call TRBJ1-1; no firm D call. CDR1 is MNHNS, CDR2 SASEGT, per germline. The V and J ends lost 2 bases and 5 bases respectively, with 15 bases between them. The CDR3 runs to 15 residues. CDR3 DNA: TGTGCCAGCAGTGAATCCCCGTGGAAAGGAACTGAAGCTTTCTTT. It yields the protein CASSESPWKGTEAFF.

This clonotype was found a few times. The CDR3 loop is CASSPFYSGKETQYF. Here the CDR3 DNA reads TGTGCCAGCAGCCCCTTCTATAGCGGAAAAGAGACCCAGTACTTC. The chain is built from TRBV3-1 and TRBJ2-5, with a possible D match to TRBD2 (6 bases). The CDR3 contains 15 residues. V was clipped by 4 bases and J by 3 bases, with 15 bases between them. The germline gives CDR1 LGHDT, CDR2 YNNKEL (reference sequence).

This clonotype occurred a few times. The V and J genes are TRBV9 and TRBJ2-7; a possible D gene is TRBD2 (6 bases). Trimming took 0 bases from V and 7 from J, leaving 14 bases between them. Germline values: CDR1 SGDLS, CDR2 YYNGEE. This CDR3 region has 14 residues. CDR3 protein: CASSVGDSGNEQYF. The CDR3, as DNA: TGTGCCAGCAGCGTAGGGGATAGCGGCAATGAGCAGTACTTC.

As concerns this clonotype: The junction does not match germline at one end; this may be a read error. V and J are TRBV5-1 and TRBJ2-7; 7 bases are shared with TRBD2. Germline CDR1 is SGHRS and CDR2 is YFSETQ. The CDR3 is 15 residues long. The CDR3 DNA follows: TGCGCCAGCAGCTCCGGACGAGCGGGACTCACGGAGCAGTCCTTC. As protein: CASSSGRAGLTEQSF.

This CDR3 is CASSLTSYGYTF. The CDR3, as DNA: TGTGCCAGCAGTTTAACGTCCTATGGCTACACCTTC. This chain connects TRBV12-3 or TRBV12-4 to TRBJ1-2; the D is unclear. The length of the CDR3 is 12 residues. Deletions cut 2 bases from V and 4 bases from J, with 5 bases between.

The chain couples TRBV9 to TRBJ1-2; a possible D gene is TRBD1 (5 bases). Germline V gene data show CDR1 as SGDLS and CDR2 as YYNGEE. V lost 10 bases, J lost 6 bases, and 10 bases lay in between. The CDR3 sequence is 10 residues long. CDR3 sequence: CASGGDGYTF. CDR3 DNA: TGTGCCTCCGGGGGGGATGGCTACACCTTC.

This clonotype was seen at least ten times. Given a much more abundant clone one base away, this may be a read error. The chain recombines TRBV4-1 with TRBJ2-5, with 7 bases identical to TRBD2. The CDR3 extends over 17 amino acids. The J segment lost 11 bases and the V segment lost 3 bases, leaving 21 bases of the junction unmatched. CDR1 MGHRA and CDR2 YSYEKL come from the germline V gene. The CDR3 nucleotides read TGCGCCAGCAGCCATGACCACCCCGGGACTACCGACAATGAGCAGTACTTC. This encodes CASSHDHPGTTDNEQYF.

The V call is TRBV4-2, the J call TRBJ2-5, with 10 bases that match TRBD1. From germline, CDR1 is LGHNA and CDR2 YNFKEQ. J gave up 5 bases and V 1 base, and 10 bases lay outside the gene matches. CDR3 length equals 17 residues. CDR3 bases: TGTGCCAGCAGCCAAGGCGTCCCGGGACAGGGGCGGGAGACCCAGTACTTC. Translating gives CASSQGVPGQGRETQYF.

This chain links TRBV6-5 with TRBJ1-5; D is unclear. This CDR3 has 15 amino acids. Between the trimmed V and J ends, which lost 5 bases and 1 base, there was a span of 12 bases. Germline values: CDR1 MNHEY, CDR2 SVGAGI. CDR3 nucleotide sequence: TGTGCCAGCAGTCTAGGGTCCAGGAGCAATCAGCCCCAGCATTTT. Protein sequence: CASSLGSRSNQPQHF.

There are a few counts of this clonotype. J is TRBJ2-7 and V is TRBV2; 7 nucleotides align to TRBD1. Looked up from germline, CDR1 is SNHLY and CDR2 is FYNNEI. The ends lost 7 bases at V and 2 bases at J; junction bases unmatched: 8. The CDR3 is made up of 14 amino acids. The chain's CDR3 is CASTSGGPPYEQYF. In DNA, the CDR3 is TGTGCCAGCACGTCAGGGGGTCCTCCCTACGAGCAGTACTTC.

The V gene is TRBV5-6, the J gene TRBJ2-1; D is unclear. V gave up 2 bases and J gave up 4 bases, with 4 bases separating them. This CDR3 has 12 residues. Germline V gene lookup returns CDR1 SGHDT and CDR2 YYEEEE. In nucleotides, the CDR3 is TGTGCCAGCAGCTTTCCATACAATGAGCAGTTCTTC. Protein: CASSFPYNEQFF.

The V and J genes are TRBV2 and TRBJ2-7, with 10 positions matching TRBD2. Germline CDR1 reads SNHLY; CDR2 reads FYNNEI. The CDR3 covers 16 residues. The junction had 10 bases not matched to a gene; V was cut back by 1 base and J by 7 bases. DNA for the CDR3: TGTGCCAGCAGTGAAGTCCCTAGCGGGAGTAGGGATGAGCAGTACTTC. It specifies CASSEVPSGSRDEQYF. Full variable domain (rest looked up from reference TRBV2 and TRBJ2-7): EPEVTQTPSHQVTQMGQEVILRCVPISNHLYFYWYRQILGQKVEFLVSFYNNEISEKSEIFDDQFSVERPDGSNFTLKIRSTKLEDSAMYFCASSEVPSGSRDEQYFGPGTRLTVT.

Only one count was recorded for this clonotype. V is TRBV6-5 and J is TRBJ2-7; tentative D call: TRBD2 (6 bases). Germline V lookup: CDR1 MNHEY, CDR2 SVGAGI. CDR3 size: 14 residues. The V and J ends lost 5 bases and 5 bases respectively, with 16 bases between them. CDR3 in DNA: TGTGCCAGCAGTAGCTGGGAGGAACCCCACGAGCAGTACTTC. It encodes CASSSWEEPHEQYF.

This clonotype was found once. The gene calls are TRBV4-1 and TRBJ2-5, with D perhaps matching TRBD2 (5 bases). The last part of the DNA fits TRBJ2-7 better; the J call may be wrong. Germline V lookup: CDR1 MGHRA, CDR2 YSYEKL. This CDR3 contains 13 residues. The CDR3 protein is CASSHLLGYEQYF. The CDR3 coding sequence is TGCGCCAGCAGCCATCTACTAGGATACGAGCAGTACTTC.